This note documents a single T cell receptor (beta chain) sequence. This sample stems from a study of blood T cell repertoires in COVID-19. Study-wide background: Both acute and convalescent COVID-19 samples were obtained from the United States, Italy and Spain. T cells, B-cell-depleted T cells, or PBMCs provided the cDNA or gDNA that served as material.

The germline CDR1 and CDR2 sequences are LNHDA and SQIVND (reference sequence). The germline V and J ends were trimmed by 4 bases and 1 base, with 7 bases remaining between them. This CDR3 has 13 amino acids. Per the study methods: Quantification of nucleated cells was approximated via reference gene primer amplification. Generated by immunoSEQ multiplex PCR, the TCRdb table keeps only in-frame clones and is missing some. D and trimming were read from the DNA, whereas the V and J calls and clone size are those reported in that table. The data contain 190,000 or so clones, around nine tenths of them seen just once; the ten biggest clones take up around 1%.

Material for sequencing was peripheral blood. This chain links TRBV19 with TRBJ2-5; D is ambiguous. This clonotype was sampled from a woman younger than 35 who had recovered from COVID-19. CDR3 loop: CASSTTLQETQYF. The CDR3 coding sequence is TGTGCCAGTAGTACTACTCTCCAAGAGACCCAGTACTTC.